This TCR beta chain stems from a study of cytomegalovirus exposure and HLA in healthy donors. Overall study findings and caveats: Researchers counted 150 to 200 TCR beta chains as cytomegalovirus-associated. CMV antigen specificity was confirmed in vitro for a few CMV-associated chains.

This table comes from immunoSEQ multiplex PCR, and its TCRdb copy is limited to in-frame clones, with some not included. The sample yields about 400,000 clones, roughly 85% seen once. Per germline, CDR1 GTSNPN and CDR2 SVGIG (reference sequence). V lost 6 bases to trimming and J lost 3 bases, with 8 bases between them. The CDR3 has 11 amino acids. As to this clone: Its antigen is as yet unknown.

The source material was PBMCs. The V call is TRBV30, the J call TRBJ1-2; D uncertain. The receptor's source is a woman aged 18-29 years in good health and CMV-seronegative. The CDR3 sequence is CACSVDYGYTF. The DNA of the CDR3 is TGTGCCTGTTCAGTCGACTATGGCTACACCTTC.